This T cell receptor (beta chain) was identified during a study of T-cell reconstitution after alpha-beta-depleted transplantation in children. Germline CDR1 LGHNA, CDR2 YNFKEQ. The CDR3 has 13 amino acids. The V end was cut by 4 bases, the J end by 5 bases, with 12 bases between. The authors prepared the TCRbeta library with unique molecular identifiers. In TCRdb, the PCR reads were re-called with MiXCR into one record per CDR3 protein. The sample contains 600,000 to 800,000 distinct CDR3 sequences, roughly 14% of which appear only once. The chain links TRBV4-2 to TRBJ2-7, with D unclear. Material: PBMCs, obtained before TCRalphabeta/CD19-depleted stem cell transplant. The sequence was obtained from a girl under 10 years old with congenital amegakaryocytic thrombocytopenia, due to receive a stem cell transplant. The CDR3: CASSPRESDEQYF. The CDR3 nucleotides are TGTGCCAGCAGCCCGCGCGAGAGTGACGAGCAGTACTTC.